One sample yielded the 14 T cell receptor beta chains listed below, sequenced in a study of blood T cells in healthy people across ages. Using a J-beta primer mix together with a sample-barcoded 5' primer, a second PCR was run for about 6 to 12 cycles. TCRdb reprocessed the 5' RACE reads with MiXCR, giving one entry per CDR3 protein. The table lists hundreds of thousands of distinct CDR3 sequences, about 42% of them singletons. Specimen: blood. The receptors were sampled from a man in his 60s in good health.

The chain uses TRBV21-1 and TRBJ2-5; the D call TRBD1 from the table was never checked on the DNA. TRBV21-1 is termed a pseudogene. The CDR3 sequence is 13 residues long. The DNA for the CDR3 is TGTGCCAGCAGCAAGGGGGCGGGAGAGACCCAGTACTTC. It translates to CASSKGAGETQYF.

Note on this clonotype: This clone may be a read error of a much larger clone one base away. V gene TRBV12-3 or TRBV12-4 combines with J gene TRBJ2-5; D is unclear. The CDR3 consists of 15 residues. Trimming took 0 bases from V and 4 from J, leaving 12 bases between them. This CDR3 reads CASSLARRLRETQYF. CDR3 bases: TGTGCCAGCAGTTTAGCGCGGCGGTTACGAGAGACCCAGTACTTC.

V is TRBV20-1 and J is TRBJ2-1; no clear D gene. V lost 6 bases to trimming and J lost 5 bases, with 11 bases between them. This CDR3 has 12 amino acids. CDR1 and CDR2 (germline): DFQATT, SNEGSKA (reference sequence). DNA of the CDR3: TGCAGTGCCCCCTTTAGGAACAATGAGCAGTTCTTC. This sequence encodes CSAPFRNNEQFF.

The genes are TRBV7-2 and TRBJ2-2, with 8 positions matching TRBD2. Looked up from germline, CDR1 is SGHTA and CDR2 is FQGNSA. The ends lost 10 bases at V and 7 bases at J; junction bases unmatched: 8. The CDR3 loop spans 13 amino acids. The CDR3 loop is CAIRTSWGGELFF. The CDR3 nucleotides read TGTGCCATCCGGACTAGCTGGGGCGGGGAGCTGTTTTTT.

The chain carries TRBV29-1 and TRBJ2-7, with 9 bases lining up with TRBD2. CDR1 and CDR2 (germline): SQVTM, ANQGSEA. The CDR3 sequence is 13 residues long. Trimming took 7 bases from V and 8 from J; bases not matched to a gene: 12. The CDR3 loop is CSAGADTSGQQYF. CDR3 nucleotides: TGCAGCGCCGGAGCCGACACTAGCGGGCAGCAGTACTTC.

This clonotype was observed once. V is TRBV7-2 and J is TRBJ2-7, with 9 bases identical to TRBD2. In germline, CDR1 is SGHTA, CDR2 FQGNSA. V shed 4 bases, J shed 7 bases, and the junction held 17 bases outside the gene matches. This CDR3 region has 17 residues. CDR3 loop: CASSSRALAGMANEQYF. The CDR3 DNA is TGTGCCAGCAGCTCCCGGGCCCTAGCGGGGATGGCAAATGAGCAGTACTTC.

This clonotype was recorded at least ten times. The V call is TRBV30, the J call TRBJ1-2, with D unclear. The CDR3 is 13 amino acids. CDR1 is GTSNPN, CDR2 SVGIG, per germline (reference sequence). V was cut by 2 bases and J by 2 bases, with 9 bases left in between. CDR3 residues: CAWSQSWNYGYTF. DNA for the CDR3: TGTGCCTGGAGTCAAAGTTGGAACTATGGCTACACCTTC.

Only a few counts were recorded for this clonotype. The rearrangement links TRBV7-2 to TRBJ2-3; D is perhaps TRBD2 (6 bases). The CDR3 length is 14 residues. V dropped 2 bases and J dropped 4 bases, with 10 bases sitting between them. Per the germline V gene, CDR1 is SGHTA and CDR2 is FQGNSA. The CDR3 reads CASSLLGGPDTQYF. CDR3 nucleotides: TGTGCCAGCAGCTTATTGGGGGGTCCAGATACGCAGTATTTT.

This clonotype was recorded a few times. CDR3 region: CSASWEGSTDTQYF. CDR3 nucleotide sequence: TGCAGTGCTAGCTGGGAGGGGTCCACAGATACGCAGTATTTT. V is TRBV20-1 and J is TRBJ2-3; 7 nucleotides match TRBD2. This CDR3 region has 14 residues. The V segment lost 3 bases and the J segment 2 bases; nucleotides outside the gene matches: 5. CDR1 and CDR2 (germline): DFQATT, SNEGSKA (reference sequence).

This clonotype was recorded a few times. This chain joins TRBV11-1 and TRBJ2-7; a weak D match, TRBD1 (6 bases). The germline V gene encodes CDR1 SGHAT and CDR2 FQDESV (reference sequence). This CDR3 has 14 residues. The V and J ends lost 2 bases and 5 bases respectively, with 13 bases between them. In DNA form, the CDR3 reads TGTGCCAGCAGCTTACTAACAGGGAAACACGAGCAGTACTTC. Translation gives CASSLLTGKHEQYF.

This chain uses TRBV5-1 with TRBJ2-3; tentatively, D is TRBD1 (5 bases). Looked up from germline, CDR1 is SGHRS and CDR2 is YFSETQ. Trimming stripped 4 bases from V and 2 bases from J, with 11 bases between. The CDR3 has 14 residues. The CDR3, as DNA: TGCGCCAGCAGCCTAGGACATGACACAGATACGCAGTATTTT. The encoded protein is CASSLGHDTDTQYF.

CDR3 amino acids: CAWSEGLTNNQPQHF. CDR3 bases: TGTGCCTGGAGTGAGGGTCTAACTAATAATCAGCCCCAGCATTTT. This chain links TRBV30 with TRBJ1-5; D not certain. The CDR3 covers 15 residues. Germline assignment: CDR1 GTSNPN and CDR2 SVGIG (reference sequence). Trimming cost V 1 base and J 4 bases, with 14 bases left between them.

V gene TRBV28 combines with J gene TRBJ2-7; the match to TRBD2 covers 7 bases. This CDR3 spans 13 amino acids. The V gene end was trimmed by 5 bases and the J gene end by 6 bases; junction bases not matched to a gene: 7. Per the germline V gene, CDR1 is MDHEN and CDR2 is SYDVKM. The CDR3 region is CASSVPGEGEQYF. CDR3 nucleotides: TGTGCCAGCAGTGTTCCTGGGGAGGGCGAGCAGTACTTC.

This clonotype has more than one count but fewer than ten. The chain combines TRBV7-2 with TRBJ2-5; 9 positions match TRBD2. Germline lookup yields CDR1 SGHTA and CDR2 FQGNSA. Trimming took 5 bases from V and 3 from J; bases not matched to a gene: 10. This CDR3 has 16 amino acids. The CDR3 nucleotides are TGTGCCAGCAGCCCGCGGGGGGGCTTTAGGGAAGAGACCCAGTACTTC. Amino acid sequence: CASSPRGGFREETQYF. The complete variable domain, with remaining parts taken from reference TRBV7-2 and TRBJ2-5, reads GAGVSQSPSNKVTEKGKDVELRCDPISGHTALYWYRQSLGQGLEFLIYFQGNSAPDKSGLPSDRFSAERTGGSVSTLTIQRTQQEDSAVYLCASSPRGGFREETQYFGPGTRLLVL.